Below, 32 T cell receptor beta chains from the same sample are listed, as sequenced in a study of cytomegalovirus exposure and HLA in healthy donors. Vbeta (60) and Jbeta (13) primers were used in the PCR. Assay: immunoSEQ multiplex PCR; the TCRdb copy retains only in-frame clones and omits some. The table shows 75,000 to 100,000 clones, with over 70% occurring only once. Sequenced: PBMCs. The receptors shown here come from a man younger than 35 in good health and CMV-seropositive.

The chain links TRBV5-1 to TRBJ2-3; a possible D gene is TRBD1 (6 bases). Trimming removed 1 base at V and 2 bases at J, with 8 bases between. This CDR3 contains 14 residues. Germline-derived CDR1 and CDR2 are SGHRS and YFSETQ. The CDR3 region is CASSLTGFTDTQYF. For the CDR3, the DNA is TGCGCCAGCAGCTTGACAGGGTTCACAGATACGCAGTATTTT.

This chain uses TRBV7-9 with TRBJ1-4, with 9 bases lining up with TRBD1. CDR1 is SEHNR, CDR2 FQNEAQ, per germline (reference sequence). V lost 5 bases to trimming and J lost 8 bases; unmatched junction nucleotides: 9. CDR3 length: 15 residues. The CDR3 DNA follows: TGTGCCAGCAGCCCACCGGACAGGGGCGGCGAAAAACTGTTTTTT. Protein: CASSPPDRGGEKLFF.

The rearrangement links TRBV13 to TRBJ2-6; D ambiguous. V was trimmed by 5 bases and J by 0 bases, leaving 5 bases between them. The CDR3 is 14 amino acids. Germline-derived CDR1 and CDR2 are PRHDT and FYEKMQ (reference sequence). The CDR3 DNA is TGTGCCAGCAGCCCAGACTCTGGGGCCAACGTCCTGACTTTC. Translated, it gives CASSPDSGANVLTF. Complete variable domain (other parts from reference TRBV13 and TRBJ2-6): AAGVIQSPRHLIKEKRETATLKCYPIPRHDTVYWYQQGPGQDPQFLISFYEKMQSDKGSIPDRFSAQQFSDYHSELNMSSLELGDSALYFCASSPDSGANVLTFGAGSRLTVL.

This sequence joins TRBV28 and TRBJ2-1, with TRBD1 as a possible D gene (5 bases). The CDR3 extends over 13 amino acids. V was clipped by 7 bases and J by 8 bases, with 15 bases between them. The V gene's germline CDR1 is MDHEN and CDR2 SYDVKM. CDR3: CASTGYSFYEQFF. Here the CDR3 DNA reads TGTGCCAGCACAGGGTATAGTTTTTATGAGCAGTTCTTC.

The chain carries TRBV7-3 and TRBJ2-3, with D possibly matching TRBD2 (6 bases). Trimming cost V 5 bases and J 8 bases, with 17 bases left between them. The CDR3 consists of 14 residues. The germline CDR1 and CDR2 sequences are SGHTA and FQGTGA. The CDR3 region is CASSQGPTGGTQYF. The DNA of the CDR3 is TGTGCCAGCAGCCAGGGACCCACCGGGGGTACGCAGTATTTT.

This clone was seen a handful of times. The CDR3 DNA follows: TGCGCCAGCAGCGGGGGGACCCCAGGTGATACGCAGTATTTT. Its translation is CASSGGTPGDTQYF. This rearrangement joins TRBV5-1 to TRBJ2-3; possible D gene TRBD2, 6 bases. Trimming shortened V by 4 bases and J by 6 bases, and 15 bases separated the two germline ends. Per the germline V gene, CDR1 is SGHRS and CDR2 is YFSETQ. This CDR3 spans 14 amino acids.

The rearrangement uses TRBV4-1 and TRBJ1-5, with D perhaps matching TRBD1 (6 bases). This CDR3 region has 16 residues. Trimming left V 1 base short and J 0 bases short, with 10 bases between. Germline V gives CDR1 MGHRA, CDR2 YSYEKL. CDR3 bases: TGCGCCAGCAGCCAAGTACGGACAGATAGCAATCAGCCCCAGCATTTT. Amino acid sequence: CASSQVRTDSNQPQHF.

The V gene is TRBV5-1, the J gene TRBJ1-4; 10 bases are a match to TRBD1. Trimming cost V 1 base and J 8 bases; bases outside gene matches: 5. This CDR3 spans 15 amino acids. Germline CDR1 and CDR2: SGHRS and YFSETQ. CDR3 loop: CASSLRGQGNEKLFF. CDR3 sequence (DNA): TGCGCCAGCAGCTTGAGGGGACAGGGGAACGAAAAACTGTTTTTT. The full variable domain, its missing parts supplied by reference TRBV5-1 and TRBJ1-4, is KAGVTQTPRYLIKTRGQQVTLSCSPISGHRSVSWYQQTPGQGLQFLFEYFSETQRNKGNFPGRFSGRQFSNSRSEMNVSTLELGDSALYLCASSLRGQGNEKLFFGSGTQLSVL.

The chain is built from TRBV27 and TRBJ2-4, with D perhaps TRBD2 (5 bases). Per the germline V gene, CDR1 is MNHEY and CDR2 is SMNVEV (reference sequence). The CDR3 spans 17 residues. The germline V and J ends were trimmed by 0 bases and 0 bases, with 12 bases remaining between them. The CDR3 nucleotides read TGTGCCAGCAGTTTATCGGGAGCGGTAGTAGCCAAAAACATTCAGTACTTC. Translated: CASSLSGAVVAKNIQYF.

The CDR3 here is CAWSPPDSHTGELFF. CDR3 in DNA: TGTGCCTGGAGTCCCCCGGACAGCCACACCGGGGAGCTGTTTTTT. This chain uses TRBV30 with TRBJ2-2, with D possibly TRBD1 on 6 matching bases. This CDR3 comprises 15 residues. Per the germline V gene, CDR1 is GTSNPN and CDR2 is SVGIG (reference sequence). V was clipped by 2 bases and J by 3 bases, with 13 bases between them. The complete variable domain, with remaining parts taken from reference TRBV30 and TRBJ2-2, reads SQTIHQWPATLVQPVGSPLSLECTVEGTSNPNLYWYRQAAGRGLQLLFYSVGIGQISSEVPQNLSASRPQDRQFILSSKKLLLSDSGFYLCAWSPPDSHTGELFFGEGSRLTVL.

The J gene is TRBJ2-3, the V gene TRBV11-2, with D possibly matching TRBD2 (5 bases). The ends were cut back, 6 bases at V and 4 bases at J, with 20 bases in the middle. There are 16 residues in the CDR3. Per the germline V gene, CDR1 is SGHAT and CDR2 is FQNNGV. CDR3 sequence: CASSSGLGGTSDTQYF. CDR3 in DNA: TGTGCCAGCAGTTCAGGACTGGGCGGTACTTCAGATACGCAGTATTTT.

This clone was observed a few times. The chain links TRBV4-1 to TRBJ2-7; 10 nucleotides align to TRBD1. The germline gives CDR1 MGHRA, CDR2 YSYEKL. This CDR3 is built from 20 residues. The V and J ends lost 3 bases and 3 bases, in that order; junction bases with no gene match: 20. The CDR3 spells CASSQFERTGGLRGYYEQYF. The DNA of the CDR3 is TGCGCCAGCAGCCAGTTTGAGAGGACAGGGGGGTTGAGGGGGTACTACGAGCAGTACTTC.

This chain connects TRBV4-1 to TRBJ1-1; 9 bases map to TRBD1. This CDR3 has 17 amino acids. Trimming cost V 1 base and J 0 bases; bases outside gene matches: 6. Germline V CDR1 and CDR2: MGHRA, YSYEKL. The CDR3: CASSQVLGQGMNTEAFF. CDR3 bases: TGCGCCAGCAGCCAAGTATTAGGACAGGGGATGAACACTGAAGCTTTCTTT.

CDR3 DNA sequence: TGTGCCTGGAGTTTAGGAGGAACCGGGGAGCTGTTTTTT. As protein: CAWSLGGTGELFF. The chain is built from TRBV30 and TRBJ2-2, with a possible D match to TRBD2 (5 bases). The CDR3 runs to 13 residues. Trimming took 2 bases from V and 5 from J, leaving 9 bases between them. CDR1 is GTSNPN, CDR2 SVGIG, per germline (reference sequence).

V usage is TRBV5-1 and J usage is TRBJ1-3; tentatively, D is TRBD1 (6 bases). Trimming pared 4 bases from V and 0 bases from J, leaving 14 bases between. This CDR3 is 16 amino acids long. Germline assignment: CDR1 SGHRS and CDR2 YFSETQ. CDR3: CASSPSQGHSGNTIYF. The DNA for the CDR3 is TGCGCCAGCAGCCCGTCACAGGGCCACTCTGGAAACACCATATATTTT.

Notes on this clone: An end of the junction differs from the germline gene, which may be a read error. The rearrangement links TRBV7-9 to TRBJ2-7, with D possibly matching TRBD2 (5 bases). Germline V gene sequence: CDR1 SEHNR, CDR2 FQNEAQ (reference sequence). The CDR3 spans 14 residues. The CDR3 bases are TGTGCCAGCAGCTCCGTTCGGAGCGGCGGAGGCCTCGTTTTC. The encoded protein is CASSSVRSGGGLVF.

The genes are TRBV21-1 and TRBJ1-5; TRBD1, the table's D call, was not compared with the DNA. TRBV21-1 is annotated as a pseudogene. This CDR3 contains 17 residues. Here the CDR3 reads CASSKKTGPPGNQPQHF. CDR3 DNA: TGTGCCAGCAGCAAAAAGACAGGACCGCCCGGCAATCAGCCCCAGCATTTT.

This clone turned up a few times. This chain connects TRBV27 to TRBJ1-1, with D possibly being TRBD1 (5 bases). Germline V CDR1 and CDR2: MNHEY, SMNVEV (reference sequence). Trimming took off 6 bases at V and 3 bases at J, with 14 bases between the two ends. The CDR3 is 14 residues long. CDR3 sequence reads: CASSQIRAYTEAFF. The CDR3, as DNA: TGTGCCAGCAGCCAGATCAGGGCGTACACTGAAGCTTTCTTT.

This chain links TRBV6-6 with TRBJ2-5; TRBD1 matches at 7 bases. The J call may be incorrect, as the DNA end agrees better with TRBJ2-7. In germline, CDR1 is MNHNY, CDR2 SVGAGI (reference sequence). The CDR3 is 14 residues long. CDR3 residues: CASSYEPGGYEQYF. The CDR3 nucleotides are TGTGCCAGCAGCTACGAACCAGGGGGCTACGAGCAGTACTTC.

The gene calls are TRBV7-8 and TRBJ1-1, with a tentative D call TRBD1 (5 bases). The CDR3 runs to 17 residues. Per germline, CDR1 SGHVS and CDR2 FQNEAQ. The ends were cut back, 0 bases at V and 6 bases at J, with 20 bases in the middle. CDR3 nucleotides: TGTGCCAGCAGCTTAGCGCGGGACGTAACGAGGGACGCTGAAGCTTTCTTT. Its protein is CASSLARDVTRDAEAFF.

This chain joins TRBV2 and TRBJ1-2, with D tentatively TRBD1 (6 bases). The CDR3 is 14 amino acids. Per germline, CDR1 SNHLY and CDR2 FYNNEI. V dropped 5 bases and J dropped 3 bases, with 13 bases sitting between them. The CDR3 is CASSTGSGDYGYTF. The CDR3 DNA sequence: TGTGCCAGCAGTACAGGGTCCGGAGACTATGGCTACACCTTC.

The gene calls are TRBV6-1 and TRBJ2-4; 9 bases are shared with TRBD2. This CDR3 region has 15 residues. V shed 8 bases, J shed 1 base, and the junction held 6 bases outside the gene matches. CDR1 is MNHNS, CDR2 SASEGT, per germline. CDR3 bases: TGTGCCAGCTTCGCGGGGGGGCTTGCCAAAAACATTCAGTACTTC. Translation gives CASFAGGLAKNIQYF.

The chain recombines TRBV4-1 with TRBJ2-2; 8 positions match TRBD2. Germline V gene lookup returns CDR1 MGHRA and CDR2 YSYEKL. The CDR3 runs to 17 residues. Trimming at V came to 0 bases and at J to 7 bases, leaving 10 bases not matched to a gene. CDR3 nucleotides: TGCGCCAGCAGCCAAGATCCGAGCGGGGGCATCGGCGGGGAGCTGTTTTTT. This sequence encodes CASSQDPSGGIGGELFF.

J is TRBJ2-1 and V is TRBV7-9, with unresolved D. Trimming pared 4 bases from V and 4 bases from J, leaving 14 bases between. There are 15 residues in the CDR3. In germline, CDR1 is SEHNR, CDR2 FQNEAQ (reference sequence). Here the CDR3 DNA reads TGTGCCAGCAGCTCTAGATCCCTGGGTTACAATGAGCAGTTCTTC. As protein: CASSSRSLGYNEQFF.

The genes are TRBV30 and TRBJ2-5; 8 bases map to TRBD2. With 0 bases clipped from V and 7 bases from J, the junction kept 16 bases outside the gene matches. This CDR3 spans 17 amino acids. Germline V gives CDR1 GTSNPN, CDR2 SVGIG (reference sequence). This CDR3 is CAWSVQFGGAARGTQYF. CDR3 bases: TGTGCCTGGAGTGTACAGTTCGGGGGGGCCGCCCGGGGGACCCAGTACTTC.

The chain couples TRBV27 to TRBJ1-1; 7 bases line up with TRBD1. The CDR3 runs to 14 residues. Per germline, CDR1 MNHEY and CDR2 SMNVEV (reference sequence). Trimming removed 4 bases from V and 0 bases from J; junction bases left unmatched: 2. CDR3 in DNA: TGTGCCAGCAGTTCCAGGGGGGTGAACACTGAAGCTTTCTTT. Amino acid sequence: CASSSRGVNTEAFF.

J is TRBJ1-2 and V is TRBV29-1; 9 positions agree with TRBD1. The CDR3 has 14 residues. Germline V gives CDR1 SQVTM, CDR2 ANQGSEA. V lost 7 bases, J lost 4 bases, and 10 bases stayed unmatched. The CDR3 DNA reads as TGCAGCGGGATAGGACAGGGGAATAGCTATGGCTACACCTTC. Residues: CSGIGQGNSYGYTF.

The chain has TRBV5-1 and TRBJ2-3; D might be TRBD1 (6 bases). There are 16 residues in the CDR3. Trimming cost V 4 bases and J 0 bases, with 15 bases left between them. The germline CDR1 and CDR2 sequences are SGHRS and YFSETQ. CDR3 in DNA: TGCGCCAGCAGCGATAGGACAGTGACTAGCACAGATACGCAGTATTTT. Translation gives CASSDRTVTSTDTQYF.

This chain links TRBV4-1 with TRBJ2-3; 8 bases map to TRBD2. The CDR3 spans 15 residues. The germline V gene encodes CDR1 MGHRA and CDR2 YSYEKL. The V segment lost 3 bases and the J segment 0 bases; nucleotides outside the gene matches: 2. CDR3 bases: TGCGCCAGCAGCCATTTAGCGGGGAGCACAGATACGCAGTATTTT. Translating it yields CASSHLAGSTDTQYF.

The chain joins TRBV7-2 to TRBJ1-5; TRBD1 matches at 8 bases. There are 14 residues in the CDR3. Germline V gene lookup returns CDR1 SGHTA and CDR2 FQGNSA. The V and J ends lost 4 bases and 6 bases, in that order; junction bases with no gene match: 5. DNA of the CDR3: TGTGCCAGCAGCTCCCAGGGGGCCAGTCAGCCCCAGCATTTT. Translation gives CASSSQGASQPQHF.

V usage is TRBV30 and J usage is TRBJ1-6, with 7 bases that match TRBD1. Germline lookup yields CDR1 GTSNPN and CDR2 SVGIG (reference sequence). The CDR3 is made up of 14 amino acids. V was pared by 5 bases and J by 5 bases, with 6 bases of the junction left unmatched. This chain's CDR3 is CAWQGQSNNSPLHF. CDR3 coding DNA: TGTGCCTGGCAGGGACAGTCTAATAATTCACCCCTCCACTTT.

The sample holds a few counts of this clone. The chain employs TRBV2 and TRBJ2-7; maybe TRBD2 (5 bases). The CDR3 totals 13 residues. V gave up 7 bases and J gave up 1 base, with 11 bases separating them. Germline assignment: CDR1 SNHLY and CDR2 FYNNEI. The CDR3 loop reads CASKVEGSYEQYF. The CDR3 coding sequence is TGTGCCAGCAAAGTTGAGGGATCCTACGAGCAGTACTTC. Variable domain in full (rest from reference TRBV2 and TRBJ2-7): EPEVTQTPSHQVTQMGQEVILRCVPISNHLYFYWYRQILGQKVEFLVSFYNNEISEKSEIFDDQFSVERPDGSNFTLKIRSTKLEDSAMYFCASKVEGSYEQYFGPGTRLTVT.